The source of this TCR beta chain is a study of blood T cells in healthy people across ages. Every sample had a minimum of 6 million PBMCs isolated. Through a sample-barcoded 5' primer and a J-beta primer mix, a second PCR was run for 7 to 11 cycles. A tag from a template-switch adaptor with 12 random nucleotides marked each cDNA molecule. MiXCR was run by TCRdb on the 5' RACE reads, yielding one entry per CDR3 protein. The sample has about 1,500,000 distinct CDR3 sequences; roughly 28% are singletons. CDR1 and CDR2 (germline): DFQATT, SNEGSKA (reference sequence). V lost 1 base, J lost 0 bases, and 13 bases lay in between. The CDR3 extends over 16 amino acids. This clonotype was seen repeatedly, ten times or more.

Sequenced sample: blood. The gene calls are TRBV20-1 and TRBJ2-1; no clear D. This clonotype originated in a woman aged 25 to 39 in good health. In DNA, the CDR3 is TGCAGTGCTAGAGCCAGGATGGGAAGCTCCTACAATGAGCAGTTCTTC. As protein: CSARARMGSSYNEQFF.